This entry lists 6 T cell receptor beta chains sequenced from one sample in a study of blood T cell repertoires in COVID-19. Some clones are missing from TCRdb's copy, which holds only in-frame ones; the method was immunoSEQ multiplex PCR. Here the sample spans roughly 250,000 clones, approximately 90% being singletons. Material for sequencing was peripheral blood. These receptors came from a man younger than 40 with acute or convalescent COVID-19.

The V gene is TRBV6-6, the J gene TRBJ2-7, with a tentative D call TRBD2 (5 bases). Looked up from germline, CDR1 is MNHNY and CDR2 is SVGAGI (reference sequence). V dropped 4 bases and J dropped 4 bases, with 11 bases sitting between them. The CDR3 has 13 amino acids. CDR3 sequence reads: CASSSTIQYEQYF. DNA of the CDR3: TGTGCCAGCAGTTCGACTATCCAATACGAGCAGTACTTC.

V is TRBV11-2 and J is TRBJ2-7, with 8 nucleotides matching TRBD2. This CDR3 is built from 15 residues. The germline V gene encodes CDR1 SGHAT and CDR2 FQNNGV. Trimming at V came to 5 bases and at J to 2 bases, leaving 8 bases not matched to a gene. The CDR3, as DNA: TGTGCCAGCAGCCCGCAAACGGGAGGGACCTACGAGCAGTACTTC. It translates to CASSPQTGGTYEQYF.

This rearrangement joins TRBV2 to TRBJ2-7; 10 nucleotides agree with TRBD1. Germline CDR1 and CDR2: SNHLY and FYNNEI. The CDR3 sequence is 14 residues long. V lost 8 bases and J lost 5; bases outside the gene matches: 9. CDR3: CASGAGTGVHEQYF. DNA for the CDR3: TGTGCCAGCGGGGCCGGGACAGGGGTCCACGAGCAGTACTTC.

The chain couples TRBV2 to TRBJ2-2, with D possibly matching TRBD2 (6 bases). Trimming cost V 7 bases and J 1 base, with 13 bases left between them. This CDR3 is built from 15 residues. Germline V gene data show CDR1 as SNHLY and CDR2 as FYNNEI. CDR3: CASKELAQNTGELFF. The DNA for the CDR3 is TGTGCCAGCAAGGAGCTAGCGCAGAACACCGGGGAGCTGTTTTTT.

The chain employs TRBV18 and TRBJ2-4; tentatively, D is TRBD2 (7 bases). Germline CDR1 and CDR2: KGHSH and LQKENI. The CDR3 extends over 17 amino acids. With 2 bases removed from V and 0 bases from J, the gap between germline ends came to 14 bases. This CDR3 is CASSPGGAVLAKNIQYF. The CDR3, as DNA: TGTGCCAGCTCACCAGGGGGGGCAGTACTAGCCAAAAACATTCAGTACTTC.

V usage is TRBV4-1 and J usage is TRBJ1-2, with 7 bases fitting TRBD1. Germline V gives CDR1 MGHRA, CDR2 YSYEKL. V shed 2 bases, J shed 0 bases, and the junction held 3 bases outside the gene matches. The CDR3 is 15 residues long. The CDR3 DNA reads TGCGCCAGCAGCCAACCGACAGGGCCTAACTATGGCTACACCTTC. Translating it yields CASSQPTGPNYGYTF.